What follows are 10 T cell receptor beta chains derived from one specimen sequenced in a study of cytomegalovirus exposure and HLA in healthy donors. PCR involved 60 Vbeta and 13 Jbeta primers. Method: immunoSEQ multiplex PCR; TCRdb's copy keeps in-frame clones and lacks some. The data contain 120,000 to 150,000 clones, around 85% of them singletons. Sequenced sample: PBMCs. These receptors originate from a man in his forties in good health and CMV-seropositive.

The chain recombines TRBV15 with TRBJ1-6; no definite D call. Trimming removed 0 bases at V and 11 bases at J, with 14 bases between. Germline CDR1 reads LNHNV; CDR2 reads YYDKDF (reference sequence). The CDR3 has 15 amino acids. The CDR3 DNA sequence: TGTGCCACCAGCAGAGATGAAGGGCCGGGGACACCCCTCCACTTT. It encodes CATSRDEGPGTPLHF.

This rearrangement joins TRBV29-1 to TRBJ2-1, with TRBD1 matching 8 bases. Germline V gene sequence: CDR1 SQVTM, CDR2 ANQGSEA. J was trimmed by 2 bases and V by 6 bases; bases with no gene match: 12. The CDR3 sequence is 16 residues long. The CDR3 reads CSVTYLEQGAYNEQFF. In DNA form, the CDR3 reads TGCAGCGTAACCTACCTGGAACAGGGGGCCTACAATGAGCAGTTCTTC.

This rearrangement joins TRBV15 to TRBJ2-2; D gene unclear. V was shortened by 3 bases and J by 7 bases, with 3 bases between the two germline ends. The CDR3 length is 11 residues. CDR1 is LNHNV and CDR2 is YYDKDF in the germline V gene (reference sequence). The CDR3 DNA follows: TGTGCCACCAGCAGTCGCGGGGAGCTGTTTTTT. As protein: CATSSRGELFF.

The chain recombines TRBV19 with TRBJ1-4; TRBD1 matches at 8 bases. The germline CDR1 and CDR2 sequences are LNHDA and SQIVND (reference sequence). V shed 8 bases and J 10 bases; nucleotides not matched to a gene: 15. This CDR3 region has 15 residues. Here the CDR3 DNA reads TGTGCCAGTTCTTTGTACCAGGGGGCGGGTGGAAAACTGTTTTTT. It translates to CASSLYQGAGGKLFF.

V and J are TRBV7-2 and TRBJ2-1; TRBD2 matches 15 bases. Germline lookup yields CDR1 SGHTA and CDR2 FQGNSA. V gave up 4 bases and J gave up 1 base; unmatched junction bases: 2. The CDR3 covers 17 residues. CDR3 amino acids: CASSWTSGGVSYNEQFF. In DNA, the CDR3 is TGTGCCAGCAGCTGGACTAGCGGGGGGGTTTCCTACAATGAGCAGTTCTTC.

This rearrangement joins TRBV2 to TRBJ2-7; D perhaps matches TRBD2 (5 bases). This CDR3 contains 15 residues. Germline V CDR1 and CDR2: SNHLY, FYNNEI. The germline V and J ends were trimmed by 9 bases and 0 bases, with 18 bases remaining between them. CDR3 loop: CASLEEDLSSYEQYF. CDR3 nucleotide sequence: TGTGCCAGTTTAGAGGAGGACCTAAGCTCCTACGAGCAGTACTTC.

The chain uses TRBV6-5 and TRBJ1-3; weak D call: TRBD1 (5 bases). V lost 2 bases, J lost 2 bases, and 7 bases lay in between. This CDR3 is built from 14 residues. Per the germline V gene, CDR1 is MNHEY and CDR2 is SVGAGI. The CDR3 loop reads CASSYGGTGNTIYF. CDR3 DNA sequence: TGTGCCAGCAGTTACGGGGGGACTGGAAACACCATATATTTT.

The chain carries TRBV6-5 and TRBJ1-2; TRBD1 matches at 7 bases. V was pared by 6 bases and J by 4 bases, with 8 bases of the junction left unmatched. This CDR3 has 14 residues. Germline lookup yields CDR1 MNHEY and CDR2 SVGAGI. CDR3 amino acids: CASRSPGQFYGYTF. DNA for the CDR3: TGTGCCAGCAGGAGCCCGGGACAGTTCTATGGCTACACCTTC.

The CDR3 nucleotides are TGTGCCAGCAGTTACGGACTTAGGGCAGATACGCAGTATTTT. This sequence encodes CASSYGLRADTQYF. The genes are TRBV6-6 and TRBJ2-3; the D gene is possibly TRBD2 (5 bases). Germline loops: CDR1 MNHNY, CDR2 SVGAGI (reference sequence). This CDR3 is 14 amino acids long. Trimming cost V 2 bases and J 4 bases, with 10 bases left between them.

The rearrangement joins TRBV5-4 to TRBJ2-3, with 8 bases lining up with TRBD2. Germline assignment: CDR1 SGHNT and CDR2 YYREEE (reference sequence). The ends lost 1 base at V and 2 bases at J; junction bases unmatched: 6. The CDR3 covers 16 residues. The CDR3 DNA reads TGTGCCAGCAGCTTGTGGCTAGCGGGCTCCACAGATACGCAGTATTTT. Translation gives CASSLWLAGSTDTQYF.